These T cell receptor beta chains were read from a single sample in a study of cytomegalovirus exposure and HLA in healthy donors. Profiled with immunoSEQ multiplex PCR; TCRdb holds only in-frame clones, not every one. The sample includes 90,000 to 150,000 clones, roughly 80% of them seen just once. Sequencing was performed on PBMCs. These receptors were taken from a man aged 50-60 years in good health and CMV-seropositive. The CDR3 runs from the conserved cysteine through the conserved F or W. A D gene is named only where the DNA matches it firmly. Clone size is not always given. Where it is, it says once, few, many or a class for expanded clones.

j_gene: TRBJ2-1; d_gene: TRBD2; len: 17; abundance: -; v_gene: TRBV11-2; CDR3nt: TGTGCCAGCAGCCCCGGACTAGCGGGAAGGGCAGGCAATGAGCAGTTCTTC; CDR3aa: CASSPGLAGRAGNEQFF
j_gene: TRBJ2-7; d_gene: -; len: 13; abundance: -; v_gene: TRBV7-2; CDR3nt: TGTGCCAGCACCGGCGGGGCCACCTACGAGCAGTACTTC; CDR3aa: CASTGGATYEQYF
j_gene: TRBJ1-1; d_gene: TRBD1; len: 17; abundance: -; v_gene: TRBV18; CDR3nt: TGTGCCAGCTCACCAGGGACAGGGTCCCGTCTGAACACTGAAGCTTTCTTT; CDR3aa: CASSPGTGSRLNTEAFF
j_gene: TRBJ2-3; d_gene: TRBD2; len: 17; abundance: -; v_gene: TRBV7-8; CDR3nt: TGTGCCAGCAGCGGAAATCGAGCGGGATTAGGTACAGATACGCAGTATTTT; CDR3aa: CASSGNRAGLGTDTQYF
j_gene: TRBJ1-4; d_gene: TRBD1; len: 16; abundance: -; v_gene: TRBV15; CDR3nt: TGTGCCACCAGCAGGAGCCGACAGGGGGCAGGCGAAAAACTGTTTTTT; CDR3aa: CATSRSRQGAGEKLFF
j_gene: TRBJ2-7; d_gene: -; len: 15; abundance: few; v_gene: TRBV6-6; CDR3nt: TGTGCCAGCAAACCACGCGGGGAGACGACCTACGAGCAGTACTTC; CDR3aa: CASKPRGETTYEQYF
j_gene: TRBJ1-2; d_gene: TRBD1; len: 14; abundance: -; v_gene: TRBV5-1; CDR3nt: TGCGCCAGCAGGCTAGGGGGCAGCGGCTATGGCTACACCTTC; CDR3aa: CASRLGGSGYGYTF
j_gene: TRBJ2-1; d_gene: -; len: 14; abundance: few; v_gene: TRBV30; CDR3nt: TGTGCCTGGAGTGCTTTCCGGGGTTTCAATGAGCAGTTCTTC; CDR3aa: CAWSAFRGFNEQFF
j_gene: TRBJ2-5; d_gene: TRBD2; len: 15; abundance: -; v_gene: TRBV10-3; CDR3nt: TGTGCCATCAGCGCCCTAGCGGGGGAGGGGGAGACCCAGTACTTC; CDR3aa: CAISALAGEGETQYF
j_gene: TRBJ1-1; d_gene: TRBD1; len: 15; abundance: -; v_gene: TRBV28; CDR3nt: TGTGCCAGCAGTCGACAGGGGCCTCTGAACACTGAAGCTTTCTTT; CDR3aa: CASSRQGPLNTEAFF
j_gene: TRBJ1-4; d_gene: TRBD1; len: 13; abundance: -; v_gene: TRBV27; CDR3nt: TGTGCCAGCAGCTCACAGGGGTATGAAAAACTGTTTTTT; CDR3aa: CASSSQGYEKLFF
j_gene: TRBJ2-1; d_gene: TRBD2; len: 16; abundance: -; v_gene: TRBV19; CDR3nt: TGTGCCAGTAGTACCACCGGGACTAGCGGGGACAATGAGCAGTTCTTC; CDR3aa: CASSTTGTSGDNEQFF
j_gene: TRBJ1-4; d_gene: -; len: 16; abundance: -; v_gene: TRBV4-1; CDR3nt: TGCGCCAGCAGCCTCAGGGTAGGGCCAACTAATGAAAAACTGTTTTTT; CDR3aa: CASSLRVGPTNEKLFF
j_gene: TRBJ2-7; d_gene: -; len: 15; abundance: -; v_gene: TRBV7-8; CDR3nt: TGTGCCAGCAGCTTAATCGAGCGGGACAACTACGAGCAGTACTTC; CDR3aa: CASSLIERDNYEQYF
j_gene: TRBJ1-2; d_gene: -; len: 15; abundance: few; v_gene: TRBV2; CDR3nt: TGTGCCAGCAGTGAAGCGCTTCGGGGGGCGGGAGGCTACACCTTC; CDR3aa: CASSEALRGAGGYTF
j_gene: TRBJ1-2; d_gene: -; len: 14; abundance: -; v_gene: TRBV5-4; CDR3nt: TGTGCCAGCAGCTGGACAGCTACTAACTATGGCTACACCTTC; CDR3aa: CASSWTATNYGYTF
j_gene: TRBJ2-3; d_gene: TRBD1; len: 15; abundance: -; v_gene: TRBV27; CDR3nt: TGTGCCAGCAGTTTATCGACAGGGGGTGCAGATACGCAGTATTTT; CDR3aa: CASSLSTGGADTQYF
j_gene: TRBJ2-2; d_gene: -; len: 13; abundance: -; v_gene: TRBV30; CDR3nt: TGTGCCTGGAGTGTACAGAACACCGGGGAGCTGTTTTTT; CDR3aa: CAWSVQNTGELFF
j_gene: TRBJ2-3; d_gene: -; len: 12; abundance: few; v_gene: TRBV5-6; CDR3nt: TGTGCCAGCAGCCGAGCGGGCAGGGCGCAGTATTTT; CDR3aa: CASSRAGRAQYF
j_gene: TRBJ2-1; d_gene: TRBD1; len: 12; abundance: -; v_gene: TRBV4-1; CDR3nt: TGCGCCAGCAGACAGACAGGGAATCCCCCGTTCTTC; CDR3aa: CASRQTGNPPFF
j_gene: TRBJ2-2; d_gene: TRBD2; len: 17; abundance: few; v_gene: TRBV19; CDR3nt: TGTGCCAGTAGTAGCCGCCTGGCGGGAGAAGCAAACGGGGAGCTGTTTTTT; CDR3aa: CASSSRLAGEANGELFF
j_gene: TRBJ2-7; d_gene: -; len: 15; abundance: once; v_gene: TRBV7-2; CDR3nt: TGTGCCAGCAGCCGATCACGGGAAGGAGCCTACGAGCAGTACTTC; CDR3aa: CASSRSREGAYEQYF
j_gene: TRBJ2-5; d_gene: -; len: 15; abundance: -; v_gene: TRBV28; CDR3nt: TGTGCCAGCAGTTTAAAAACAGGGTTCCGAGAGACCCAGTACTTC; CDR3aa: CASSLKTGFRETQYF
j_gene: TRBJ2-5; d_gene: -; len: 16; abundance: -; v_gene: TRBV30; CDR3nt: TGTGCCTGGAGAGTATATCTCCCCGGAGCCCCAGAGACCCAGTACTTC; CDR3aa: CAWRVYLPGAPETQYF
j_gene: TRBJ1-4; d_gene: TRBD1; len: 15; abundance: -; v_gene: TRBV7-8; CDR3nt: TGTGCCAGCAGCCCCCGACAGGGTCTTAATGAAAAACTGTTTTTT; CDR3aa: CASSPRQGLNEKLFF
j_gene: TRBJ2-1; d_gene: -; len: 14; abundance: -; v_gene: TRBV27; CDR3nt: TGTGCCAGCACTCGGGACTCGAAGTACAATGAGCAGTTCTTC; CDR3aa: CASTRDSKYNEQFF
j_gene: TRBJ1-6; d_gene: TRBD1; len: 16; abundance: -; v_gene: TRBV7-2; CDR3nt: TGTGCCAGCAGCTCCACACAGGGGACTGGGTATTCACCCCTCCACTTT; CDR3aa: CASSSTQGTGYSPLHF
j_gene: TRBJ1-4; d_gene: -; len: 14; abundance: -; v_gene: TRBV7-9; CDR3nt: TGTGCTTTAGGTACTAAGGAAACTAATGAAAAACTGTTTTTT; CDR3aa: CALGTKETNEKLFF
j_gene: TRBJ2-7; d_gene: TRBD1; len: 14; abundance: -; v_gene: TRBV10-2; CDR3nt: TGCGCCAGCAGCGGACAGGGAATTTCCTACGAGCAGTACTTC; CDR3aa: CASSGQGISYEQYF
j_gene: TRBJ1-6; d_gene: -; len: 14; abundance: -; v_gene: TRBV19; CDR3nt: TGTGCCAGTAGTGCCTCCCCGGGTAGTTCACCCCTCCACTTT; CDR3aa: CASSASPGSSPLHF
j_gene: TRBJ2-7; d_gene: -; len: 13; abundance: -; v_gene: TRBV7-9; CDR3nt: TGTGCCAGCAGCACAGGAAACTCCTACGAGCAGTACTTC; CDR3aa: CASSTGNSYEQYF
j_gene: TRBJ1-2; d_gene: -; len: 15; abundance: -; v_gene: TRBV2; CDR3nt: TGTGCCAGCAGCGATACGGGACTTCAGAACTATGGCTACACCTTC; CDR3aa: CASSDTGLQNYGYTF